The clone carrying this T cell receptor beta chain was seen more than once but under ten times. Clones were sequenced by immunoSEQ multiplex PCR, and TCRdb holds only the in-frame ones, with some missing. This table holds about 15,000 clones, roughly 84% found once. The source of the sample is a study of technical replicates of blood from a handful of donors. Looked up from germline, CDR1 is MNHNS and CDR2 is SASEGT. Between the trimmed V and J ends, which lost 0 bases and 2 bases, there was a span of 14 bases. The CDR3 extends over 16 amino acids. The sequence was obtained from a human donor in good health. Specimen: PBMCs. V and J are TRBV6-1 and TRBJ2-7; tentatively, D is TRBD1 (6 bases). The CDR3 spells CASSEAGRAGAYEQYF. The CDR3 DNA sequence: TGTGCCAGCAGTGAAGCAGGCCGGGCAGGGGCCTACGAGCAGTACTTC.